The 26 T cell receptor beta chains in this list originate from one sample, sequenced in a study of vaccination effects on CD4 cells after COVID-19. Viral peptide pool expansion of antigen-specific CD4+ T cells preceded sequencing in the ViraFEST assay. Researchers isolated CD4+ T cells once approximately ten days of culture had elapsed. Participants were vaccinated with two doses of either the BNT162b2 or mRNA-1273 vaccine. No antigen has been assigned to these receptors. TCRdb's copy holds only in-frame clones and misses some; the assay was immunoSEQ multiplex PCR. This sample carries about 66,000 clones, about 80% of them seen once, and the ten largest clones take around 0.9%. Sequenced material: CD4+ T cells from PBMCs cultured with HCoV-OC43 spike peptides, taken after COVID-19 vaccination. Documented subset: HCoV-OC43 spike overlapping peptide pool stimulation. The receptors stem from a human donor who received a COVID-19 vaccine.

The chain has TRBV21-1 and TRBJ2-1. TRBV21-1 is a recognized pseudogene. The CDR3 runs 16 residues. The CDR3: CASSKGGGDTYNEQFF. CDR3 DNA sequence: TGTGCCAGCAGCAAAGGGGGCGGGGACACGTACAATGAGCAGTTCTTC.

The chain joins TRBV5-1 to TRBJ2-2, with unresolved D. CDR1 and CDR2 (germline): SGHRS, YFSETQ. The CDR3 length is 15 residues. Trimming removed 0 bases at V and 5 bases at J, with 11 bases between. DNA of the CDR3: TGCGCCAGCAGCTTGGGTTCGTACGGTACCGGGGAGCTGTTTTTT. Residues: CASSLGSYGTGELFF. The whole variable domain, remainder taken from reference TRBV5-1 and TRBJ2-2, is KAGVTQTPRYLIKTRGQQVTLSCSPISGHRSVSWYQQTPGQGLQFLFEYFSETQRNKGNFPGRFSGRQFSNSRSEMNVSTLELGDSALYLCASSLGSYGTGELFFGEGSRLTVL.

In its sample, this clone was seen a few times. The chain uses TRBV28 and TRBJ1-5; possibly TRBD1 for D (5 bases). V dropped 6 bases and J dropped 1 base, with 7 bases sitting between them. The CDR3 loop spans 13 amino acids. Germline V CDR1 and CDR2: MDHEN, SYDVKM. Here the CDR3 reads CASRRDSNQPQHF. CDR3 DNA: TGTGCCAGCAGACGGGACAGCAATCAGCCCCAGCATTTT.

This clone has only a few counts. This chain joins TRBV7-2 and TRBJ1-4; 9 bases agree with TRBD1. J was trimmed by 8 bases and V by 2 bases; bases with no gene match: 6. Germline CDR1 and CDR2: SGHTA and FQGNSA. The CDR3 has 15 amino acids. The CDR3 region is CASSLLGQGQEKLFF. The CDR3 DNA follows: TGTGCCAGCAGCTTATTGGGACAGGGACAGGAAAAACTGTTTTTT. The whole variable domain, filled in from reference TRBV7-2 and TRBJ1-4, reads GAGVSQSPSNKVTEKGKDVELRCDPISGHTALYWYRQSLGQGLEFLIYFQGNSAPDKSGLPSDRFSAERTGGSVSTLTIQRTQQEDSAVYLCASSLLGQGQEKLFFGSGTQLSVL.

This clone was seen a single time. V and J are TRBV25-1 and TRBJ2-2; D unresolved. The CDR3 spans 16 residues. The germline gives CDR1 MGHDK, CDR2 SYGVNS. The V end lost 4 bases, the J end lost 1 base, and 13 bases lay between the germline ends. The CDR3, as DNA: TGTGCCAGCAGTGGCAGGTCCCGCCTGAACACCGGGGAGCTGTTTTTT. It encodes CASSGRSRLNTGELFF.

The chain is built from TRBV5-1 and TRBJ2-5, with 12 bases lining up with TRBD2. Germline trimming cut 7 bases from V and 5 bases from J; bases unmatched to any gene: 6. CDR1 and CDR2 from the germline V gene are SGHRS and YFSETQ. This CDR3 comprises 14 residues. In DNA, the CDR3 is TGCGCCAGCTCTAGCGGGGGGGCAGTGGAGACCCAGTACTTC. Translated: CASSSGGAVETQYF.

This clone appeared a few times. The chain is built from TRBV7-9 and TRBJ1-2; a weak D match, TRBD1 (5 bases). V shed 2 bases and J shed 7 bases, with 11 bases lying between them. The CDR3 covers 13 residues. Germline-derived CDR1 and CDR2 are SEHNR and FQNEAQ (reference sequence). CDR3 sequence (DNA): TGTGCCAGCAGCTTATTCGGGGGAGCTGGCTACACCTTC. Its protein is CASSLFGGAGYTF.

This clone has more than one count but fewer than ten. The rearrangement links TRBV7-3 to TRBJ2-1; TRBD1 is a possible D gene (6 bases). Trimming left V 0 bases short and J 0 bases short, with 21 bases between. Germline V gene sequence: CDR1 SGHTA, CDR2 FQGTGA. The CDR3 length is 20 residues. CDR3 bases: TGTGCCAGCAGCTTAACCGGGTTCCGCAGGGGCTATAGCTCCTACAATGAGCAGTTCTTC. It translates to CASSLTGFRRGYSSYNEQFF.

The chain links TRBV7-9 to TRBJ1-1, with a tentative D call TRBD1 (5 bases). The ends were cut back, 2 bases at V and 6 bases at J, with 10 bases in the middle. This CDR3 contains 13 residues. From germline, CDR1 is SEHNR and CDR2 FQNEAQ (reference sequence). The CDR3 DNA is TGTGCCAGCAGCTTATGGGGGAGCCCTGAAGCTTTCTTT. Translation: CASSLWGSPEAFF.

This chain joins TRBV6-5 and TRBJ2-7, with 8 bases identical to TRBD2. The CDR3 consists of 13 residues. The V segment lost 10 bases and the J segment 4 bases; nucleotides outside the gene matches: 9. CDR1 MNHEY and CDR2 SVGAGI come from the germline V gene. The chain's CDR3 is CATQAGVVYEQYV. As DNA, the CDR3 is TGTGCCACCCAAGCGGGAGTTGTTTACGAGCAGTACGTC.

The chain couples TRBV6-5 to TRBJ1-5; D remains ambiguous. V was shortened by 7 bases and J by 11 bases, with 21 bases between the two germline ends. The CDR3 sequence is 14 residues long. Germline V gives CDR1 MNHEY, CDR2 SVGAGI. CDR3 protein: CASKPSEAHLSQHF. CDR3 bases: TGTGCCAGCAAACCGTCCGAGGCCCATTTATCCCAGCATTTT.

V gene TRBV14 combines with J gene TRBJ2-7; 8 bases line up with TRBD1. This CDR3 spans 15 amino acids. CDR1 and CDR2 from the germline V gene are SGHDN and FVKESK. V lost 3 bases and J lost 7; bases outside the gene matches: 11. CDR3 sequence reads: CASSHAGTGECEQYV. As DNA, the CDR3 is TGTGCCAGCAGCCATGCCGGGACAGGAGAATGTGAGCAGTACGTC.

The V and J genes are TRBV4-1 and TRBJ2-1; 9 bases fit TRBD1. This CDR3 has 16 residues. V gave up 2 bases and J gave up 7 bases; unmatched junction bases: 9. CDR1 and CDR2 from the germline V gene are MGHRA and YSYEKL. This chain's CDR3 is CASSQLTDRGSNEQFF. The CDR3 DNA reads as TGCGCCAGCAGCCAACTTACGGACAGGGGTAGTAATGAGCAGTTCTTC.

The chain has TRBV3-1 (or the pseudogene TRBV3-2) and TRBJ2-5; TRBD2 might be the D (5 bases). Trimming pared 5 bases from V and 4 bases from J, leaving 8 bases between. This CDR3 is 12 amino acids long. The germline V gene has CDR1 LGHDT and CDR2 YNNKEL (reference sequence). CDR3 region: CASSLEGETQYF. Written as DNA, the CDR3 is TGTGCCAGCAGCTTAGAGGGAGAGACCCAGTACTTC.

In DNA, the CDR3 is TGTGCCAGTAGTATGAGCCTCGCCCCGTCCTACGAGCAGTACGTC. This gives the protein CASSMSLAPSYEQYV. The chain recombines TRBV19 with TRBJ2-7; D is uncertain. The CDR3 has 15 amino acids. V dropped 3 bases and J dropped 1 base, with 13 bases sitting between them. Germline lookup yields CDR1 LNHDA and CDR2 SQIVND (reference sequence).

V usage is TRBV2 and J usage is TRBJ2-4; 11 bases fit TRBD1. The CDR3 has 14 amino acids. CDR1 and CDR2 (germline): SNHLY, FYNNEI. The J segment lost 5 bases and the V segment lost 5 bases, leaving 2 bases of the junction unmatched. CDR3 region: CASSTGQGENIQYF. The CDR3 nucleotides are TGTGCCAGCAGTACGGGACAGGGGGAAAACATTCAGTACTTC.

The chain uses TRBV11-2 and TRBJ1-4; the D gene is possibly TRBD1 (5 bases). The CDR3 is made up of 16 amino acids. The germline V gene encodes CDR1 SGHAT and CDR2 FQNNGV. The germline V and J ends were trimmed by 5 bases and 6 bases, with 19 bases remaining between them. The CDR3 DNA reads TGTGCCAGCAGCGCTAACCGGGACCGGGCCCATGAAAAACTGTTTTTT. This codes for CASSANRDRAHEKLFF.

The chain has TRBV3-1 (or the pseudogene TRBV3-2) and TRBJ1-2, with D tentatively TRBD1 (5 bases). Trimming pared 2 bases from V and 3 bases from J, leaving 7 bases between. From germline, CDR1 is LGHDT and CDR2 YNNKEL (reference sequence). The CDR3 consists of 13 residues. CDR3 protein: CASSQQGYYGYTF. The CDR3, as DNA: TGTGCCAGCAGCCAACAGGGCTACTATGGCTACACCTTC.

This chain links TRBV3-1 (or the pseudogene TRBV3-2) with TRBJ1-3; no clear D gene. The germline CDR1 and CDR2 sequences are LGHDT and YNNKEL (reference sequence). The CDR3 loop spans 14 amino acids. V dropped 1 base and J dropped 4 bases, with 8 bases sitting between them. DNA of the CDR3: TGTGCCAGCAGCCAAGCGGGAGGAGGAAACACCATATATTTT. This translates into CASSQAGGGNTIYF.

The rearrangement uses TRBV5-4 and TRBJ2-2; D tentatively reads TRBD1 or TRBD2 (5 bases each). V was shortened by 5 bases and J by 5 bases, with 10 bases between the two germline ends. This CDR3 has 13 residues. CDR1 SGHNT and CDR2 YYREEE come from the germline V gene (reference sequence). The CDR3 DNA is TGTGCCAGCAGTGAGGGGCGGACCGGGGAGCTGTTTTTT. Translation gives CASSEGRTGELFF.

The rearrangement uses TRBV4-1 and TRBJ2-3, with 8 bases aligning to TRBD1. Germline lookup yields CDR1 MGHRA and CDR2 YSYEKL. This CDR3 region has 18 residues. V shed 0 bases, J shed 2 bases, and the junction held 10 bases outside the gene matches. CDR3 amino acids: CASSQDAPGTGFTDTQYF. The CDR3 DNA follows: TGCGCCAGCAGCCAAGATGCGCCCGGGACAGGATTCACAGATACGCAGTATTTT.

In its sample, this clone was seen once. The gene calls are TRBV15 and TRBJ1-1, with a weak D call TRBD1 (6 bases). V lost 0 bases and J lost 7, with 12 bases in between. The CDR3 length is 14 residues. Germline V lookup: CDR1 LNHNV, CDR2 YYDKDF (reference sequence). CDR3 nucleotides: TGTGCCACCAGCAGAGACAGGGGAGTGGGTGAAGCTTTCTTT. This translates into CATSRDRGVGEAFF.

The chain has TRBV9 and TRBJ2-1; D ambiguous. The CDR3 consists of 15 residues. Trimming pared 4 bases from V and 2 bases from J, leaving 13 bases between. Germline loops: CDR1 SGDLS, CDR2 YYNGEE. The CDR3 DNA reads TGTGCCAGCAGCCTTACCCCAACCGCCTACAATGAGCAGTTCTTC. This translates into CASSLTPTAYNEQFF.

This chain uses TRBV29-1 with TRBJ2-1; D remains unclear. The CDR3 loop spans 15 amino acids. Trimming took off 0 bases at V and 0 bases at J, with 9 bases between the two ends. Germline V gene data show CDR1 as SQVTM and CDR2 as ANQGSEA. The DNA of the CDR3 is TGCAGCGTTGAAGATCCGGGCACCTCCTACAATGAGCAGTTCTTC. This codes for CSVEDPGTSYNEQFF.

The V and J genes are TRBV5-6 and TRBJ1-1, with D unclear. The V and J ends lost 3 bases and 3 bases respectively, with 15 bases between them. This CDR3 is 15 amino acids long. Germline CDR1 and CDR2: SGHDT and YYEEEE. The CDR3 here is CASSSMVHGDTEAFF. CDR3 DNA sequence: TGTGCCAGCAGCTCGATGGTACATGGGGACACTGAAGCTTTCTTT.

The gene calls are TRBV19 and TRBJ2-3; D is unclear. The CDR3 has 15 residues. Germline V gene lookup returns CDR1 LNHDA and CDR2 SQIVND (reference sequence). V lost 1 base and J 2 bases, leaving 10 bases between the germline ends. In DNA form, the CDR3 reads TGTGCCAGTAGTATAGGACAACTGCTCACAGATACGCAGTATTTT. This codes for CASSIGQLLTDTQYF.